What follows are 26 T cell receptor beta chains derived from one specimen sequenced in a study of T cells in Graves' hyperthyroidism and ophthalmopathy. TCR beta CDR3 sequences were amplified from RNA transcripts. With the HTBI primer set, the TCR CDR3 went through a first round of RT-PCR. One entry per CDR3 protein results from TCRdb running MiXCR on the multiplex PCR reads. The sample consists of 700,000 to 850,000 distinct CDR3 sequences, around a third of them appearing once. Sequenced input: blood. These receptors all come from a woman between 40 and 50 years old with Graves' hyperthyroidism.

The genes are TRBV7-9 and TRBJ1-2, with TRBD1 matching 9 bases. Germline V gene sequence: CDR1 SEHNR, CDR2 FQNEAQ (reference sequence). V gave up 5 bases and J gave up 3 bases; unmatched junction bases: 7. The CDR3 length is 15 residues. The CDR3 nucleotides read TGTGCCAGCAGCGCCTCCGGGACAGGGTACTATGGCTACACCTTC. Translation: CASSASGTGYYGYTF.

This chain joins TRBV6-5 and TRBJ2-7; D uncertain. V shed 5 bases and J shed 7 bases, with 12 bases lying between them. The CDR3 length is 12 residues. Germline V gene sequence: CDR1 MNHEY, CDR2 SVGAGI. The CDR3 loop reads CASSHTRWEQYF. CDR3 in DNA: TGTGCCAGCAGTCACACCAGGTGGGAGCAGTACTTC.

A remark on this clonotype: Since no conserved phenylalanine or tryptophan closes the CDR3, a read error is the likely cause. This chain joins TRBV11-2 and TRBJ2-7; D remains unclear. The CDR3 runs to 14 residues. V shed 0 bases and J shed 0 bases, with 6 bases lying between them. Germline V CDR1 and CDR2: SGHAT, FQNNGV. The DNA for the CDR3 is TGTGCCAGCAGCTTAGATAGAAGCTCCTACGAGCAGTACCTC. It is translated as CASSLDRSSYEQYL.

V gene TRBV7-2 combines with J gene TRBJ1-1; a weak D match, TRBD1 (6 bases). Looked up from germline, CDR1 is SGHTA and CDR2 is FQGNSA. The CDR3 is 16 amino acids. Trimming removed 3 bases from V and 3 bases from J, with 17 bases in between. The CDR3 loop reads CASSFRGGGGDTEAFF. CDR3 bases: TGTGCCAGCAGCTTTAGGGGGGGGGGTGGGGACACTGAAGCTTTCTTT.

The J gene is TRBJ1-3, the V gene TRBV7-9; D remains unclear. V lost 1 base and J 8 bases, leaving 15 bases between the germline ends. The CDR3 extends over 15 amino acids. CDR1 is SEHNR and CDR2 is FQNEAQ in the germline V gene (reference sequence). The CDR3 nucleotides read TGTGCCAGCAGCTTAGATAGGGTTGACGGCTACACCATATATTTT. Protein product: CASSLDRVDGYTIYF.

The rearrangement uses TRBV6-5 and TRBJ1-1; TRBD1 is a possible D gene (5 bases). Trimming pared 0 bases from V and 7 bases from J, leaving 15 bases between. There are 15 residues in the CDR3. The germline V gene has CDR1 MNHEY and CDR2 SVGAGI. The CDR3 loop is CASSYSGGTGGEAFF. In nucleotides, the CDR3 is TGTGCCAGCAGTTACTCCGGGGGGACGGGGGGTGAAGCTTTCTTT.

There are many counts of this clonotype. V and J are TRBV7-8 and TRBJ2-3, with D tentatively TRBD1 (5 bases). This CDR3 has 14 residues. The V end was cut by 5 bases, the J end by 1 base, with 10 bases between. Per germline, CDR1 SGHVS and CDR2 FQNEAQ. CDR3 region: CASSPEGGTDTQYF. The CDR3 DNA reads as TGTGCCAGCAGCCCAGAAGGGGGCACAGATACGCAGTATTTT. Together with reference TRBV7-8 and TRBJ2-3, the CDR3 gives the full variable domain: GAGVSQSPRYKVAKRGQDVALRCDPISGHVSLFWYQQALGQGPEFLTYFQNEAQLDKSGLPSDRFFAERPEGSVSTLKIQRTQQEDSAVYLCASSPEGGTDTQYFGPGTRLTVL.

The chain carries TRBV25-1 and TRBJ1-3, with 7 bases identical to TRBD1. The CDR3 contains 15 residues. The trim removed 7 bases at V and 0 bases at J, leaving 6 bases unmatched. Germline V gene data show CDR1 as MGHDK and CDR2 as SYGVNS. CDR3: CASTGQTSSGNTIYF. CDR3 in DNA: TGTGCCAGCACGGGACAGACTAGCTCTGGAAACACCATATATTTT. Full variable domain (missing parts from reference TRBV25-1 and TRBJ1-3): EADIYQTPRYLVIGTGKKITLECSQTMGHDKMYWYQQDPGMELHLIHYSYGVNSTEKGDLSSESTVSRIRTEHFPLTLESARPSHTSQYLCASTGQTSSGNTIYFGEGSWLTVV.

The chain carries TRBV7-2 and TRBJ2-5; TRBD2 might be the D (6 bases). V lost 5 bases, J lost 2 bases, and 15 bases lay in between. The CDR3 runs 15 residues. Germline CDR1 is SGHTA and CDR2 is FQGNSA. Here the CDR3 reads CASSRAAGTQETQYF. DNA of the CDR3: TGTGCCAGCAGCCGGGCGGCGGGGACTCAAGAGACCCAGTACTTC.

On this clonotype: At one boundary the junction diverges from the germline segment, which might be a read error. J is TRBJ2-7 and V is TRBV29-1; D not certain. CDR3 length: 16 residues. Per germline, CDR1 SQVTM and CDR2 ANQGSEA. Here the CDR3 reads CSVEGWTTRSSYEQYF. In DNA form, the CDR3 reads TGCAGCGTTGAAGGGTGGACGACCAGGAGCTCCTATGAGCAGTACTTC.

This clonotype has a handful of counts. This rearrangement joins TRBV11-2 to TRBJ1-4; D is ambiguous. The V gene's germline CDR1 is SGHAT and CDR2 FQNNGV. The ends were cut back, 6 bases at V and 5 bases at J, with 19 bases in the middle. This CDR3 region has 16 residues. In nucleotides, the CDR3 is TGTGCCAGCAGTTTACCTGTGTCGGGTCCCAATGAAAAACTGTTTTTT. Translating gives CASSLPVSGPNEKLFF.

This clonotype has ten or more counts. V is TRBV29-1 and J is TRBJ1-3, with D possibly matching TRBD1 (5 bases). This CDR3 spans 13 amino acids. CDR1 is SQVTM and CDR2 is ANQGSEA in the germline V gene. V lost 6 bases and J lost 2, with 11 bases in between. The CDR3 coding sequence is TGCAGCGTAGGACAACAGGCTGGAAACACCATATATTTT. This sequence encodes CSVGQQAGNTIYF.

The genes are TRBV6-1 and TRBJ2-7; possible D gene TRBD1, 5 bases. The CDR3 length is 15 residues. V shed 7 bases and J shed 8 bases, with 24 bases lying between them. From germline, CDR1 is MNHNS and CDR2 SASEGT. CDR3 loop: CASTSVGQALYQQYF. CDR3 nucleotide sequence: TGTGCCAGCACATCAGTCGGACAAGCTCTCTATCAGCAGTACTTC.

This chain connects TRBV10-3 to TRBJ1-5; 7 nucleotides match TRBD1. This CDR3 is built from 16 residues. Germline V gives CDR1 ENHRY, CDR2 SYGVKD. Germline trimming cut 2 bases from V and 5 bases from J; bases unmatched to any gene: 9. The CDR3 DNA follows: TGTGCCATCAGTGAGAAAGTGGACAGGTTGGATCAGCCCCAGCATTTT. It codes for CAISEKVDRLDQPQHF.

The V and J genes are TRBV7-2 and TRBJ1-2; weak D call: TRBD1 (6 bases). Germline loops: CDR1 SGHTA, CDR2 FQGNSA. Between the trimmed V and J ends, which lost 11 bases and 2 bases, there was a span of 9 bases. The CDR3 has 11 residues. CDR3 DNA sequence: TGTGCCGGGACAAAAAACTATGGCTACACCTTC. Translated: CAGTKNYGYTF.

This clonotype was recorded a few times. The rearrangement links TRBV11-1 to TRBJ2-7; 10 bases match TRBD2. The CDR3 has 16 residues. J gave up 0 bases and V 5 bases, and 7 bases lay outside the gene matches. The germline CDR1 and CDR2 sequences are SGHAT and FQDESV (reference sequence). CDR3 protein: CASSQIGLAASYEQYF. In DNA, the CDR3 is TGTGCCAGCAGCCAGATTGGACTAGCGGCCTCCTACGAGCAGTACTTC.

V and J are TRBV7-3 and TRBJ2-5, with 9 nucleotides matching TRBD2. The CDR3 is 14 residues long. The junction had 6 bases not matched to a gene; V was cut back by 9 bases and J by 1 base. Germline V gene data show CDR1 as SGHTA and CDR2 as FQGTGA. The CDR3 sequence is CASSTSGLQETQYF. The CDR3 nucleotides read TGTGCCAGTTCCACTAGCGGGCTCCAAGAGACCCAGTACTTC. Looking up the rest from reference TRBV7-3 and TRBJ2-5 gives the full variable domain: GAGVSQTPSNKVTEKGKYVELRCDPISGHTALYWYRQSLGQGPEFLIYFQGTGAADDSGLPNDRFFAVRPEGSVSTLKIQRTERGDSAVYLCASSTSGLQETQYFGPGTRLLVL.

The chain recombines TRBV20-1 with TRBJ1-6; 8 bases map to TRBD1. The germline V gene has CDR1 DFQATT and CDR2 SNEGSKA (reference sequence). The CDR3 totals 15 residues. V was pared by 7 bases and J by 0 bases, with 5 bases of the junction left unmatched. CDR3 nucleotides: TGCAGTGTGACAGGGGCGAGCTCCTATAATTCACCCCTCCACTTT. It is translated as CSVTGASSYNSPLHF.

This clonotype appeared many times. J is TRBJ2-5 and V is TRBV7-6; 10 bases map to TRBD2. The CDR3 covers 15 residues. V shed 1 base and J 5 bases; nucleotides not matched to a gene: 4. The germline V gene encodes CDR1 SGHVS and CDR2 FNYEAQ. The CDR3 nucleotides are TGTGCCAGCAGCTTAGGGAGCGGGGGGGCGGAGACCCAGTACTTC. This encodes CASSLGSGGAETQYF.

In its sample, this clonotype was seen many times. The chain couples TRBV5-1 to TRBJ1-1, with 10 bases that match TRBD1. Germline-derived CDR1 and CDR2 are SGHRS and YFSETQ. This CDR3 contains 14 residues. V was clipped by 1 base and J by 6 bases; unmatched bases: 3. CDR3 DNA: TGCGCCAGCAGCTTGCGGACAGGGGGTTCTGAAGCTTTCTTT. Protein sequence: CASSLRTGGSEAFF.

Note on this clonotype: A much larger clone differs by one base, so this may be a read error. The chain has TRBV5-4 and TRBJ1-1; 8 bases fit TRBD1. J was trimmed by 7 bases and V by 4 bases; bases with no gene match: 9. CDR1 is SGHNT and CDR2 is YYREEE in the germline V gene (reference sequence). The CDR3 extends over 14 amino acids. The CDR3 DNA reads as TGTGCCAGCAGCAGTTGTCTGGGGACAGGTGAAGCTTTCTTT. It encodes CASSSCLGTGEAFF.

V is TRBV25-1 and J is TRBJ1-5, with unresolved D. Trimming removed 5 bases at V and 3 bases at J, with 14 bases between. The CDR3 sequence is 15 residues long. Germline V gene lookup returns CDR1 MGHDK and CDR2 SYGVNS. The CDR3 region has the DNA TGTGCCAGCAGTTTAAAAGCAGGCTTCAATCAGCCCCAGCATTTT. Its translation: CASSLKAGFNQPQHF.

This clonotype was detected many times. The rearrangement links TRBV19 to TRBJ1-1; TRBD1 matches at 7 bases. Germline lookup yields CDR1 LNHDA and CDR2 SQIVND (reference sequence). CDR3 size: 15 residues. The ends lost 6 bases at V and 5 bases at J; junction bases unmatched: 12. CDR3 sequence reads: CASSARQGLWTEAFF. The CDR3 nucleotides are TGTGCCAGTAGCGCGAGACAGGGCCTTTGGACTGAAGCTTTCTTT.

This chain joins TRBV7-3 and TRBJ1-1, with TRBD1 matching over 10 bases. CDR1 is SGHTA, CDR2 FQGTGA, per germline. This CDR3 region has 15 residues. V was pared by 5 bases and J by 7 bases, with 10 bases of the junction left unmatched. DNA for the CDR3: TGTGCCAGCAGCACCCGGACAGGGGGTGTTGATGAAGCTTTCTTT. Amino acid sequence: CASSTRTGGVDEAFF.

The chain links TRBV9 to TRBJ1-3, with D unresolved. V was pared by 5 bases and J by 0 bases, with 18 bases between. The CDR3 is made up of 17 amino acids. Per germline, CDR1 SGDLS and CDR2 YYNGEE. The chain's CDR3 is CASSSSGLLFSGNTIYF. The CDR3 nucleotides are TGTGCCAGCAGTTCGTCCGGACTCCTTTTCTCTGGAAACACCATATATTTT.

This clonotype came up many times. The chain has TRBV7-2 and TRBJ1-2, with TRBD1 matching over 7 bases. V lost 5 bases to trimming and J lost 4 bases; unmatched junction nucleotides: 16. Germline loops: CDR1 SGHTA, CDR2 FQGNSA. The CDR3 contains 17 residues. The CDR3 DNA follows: TGTGCCAGCAGCCTTACGGGGTGGGACAGCCCCATCTATGGCTACACCTTC. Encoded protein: CASSLTGWDSPIYGYTF.